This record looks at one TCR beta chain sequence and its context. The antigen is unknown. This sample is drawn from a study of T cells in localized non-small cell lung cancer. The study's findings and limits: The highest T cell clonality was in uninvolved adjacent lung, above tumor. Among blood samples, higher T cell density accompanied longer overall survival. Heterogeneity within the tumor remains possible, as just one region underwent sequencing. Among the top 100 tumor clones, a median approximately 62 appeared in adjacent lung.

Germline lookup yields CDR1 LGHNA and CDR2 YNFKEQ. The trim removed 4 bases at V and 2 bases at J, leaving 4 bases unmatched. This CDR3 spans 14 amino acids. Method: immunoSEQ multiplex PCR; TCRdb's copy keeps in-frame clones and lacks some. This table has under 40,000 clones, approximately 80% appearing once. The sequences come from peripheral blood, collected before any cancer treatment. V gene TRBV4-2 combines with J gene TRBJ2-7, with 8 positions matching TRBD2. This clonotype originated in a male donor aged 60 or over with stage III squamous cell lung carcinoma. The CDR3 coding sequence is TGTGCCAGCAGCCCTAGCGGGTCAGCCTACGAGCAGTACTTC. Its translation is CASSPSGSAYEQYF.